This TCR beta chain appears in the sequencing data of a study of blood T cell repertoires in COVID-19 (dated by TCRdb to 2018 to 2020). About the investigation overall: Collaborator samples came from the United States, Italy and Spain and covered acute and convalescent phases of COVID-19. The prospective study material was composed of cDNA or gDNA derived from T cells, B-cell-depleted T cells, or PBMCs. Subjects who had been exposed to COVID-19, were actively infected with it, or had recovered from it provided the deeply sampled blood TCRbeta repertoires that made up the dataset. A freely available public database, intended as a resource for researchers studying the immune response to SARS-CoV-2, is where the repertoires were released. Samples were obtained from the ongoing ImmuneRACE study (first 160 participants) and from roughly 1,300 subjects provided by 6 global collaborators. A de-identified subject ID, COVID-19 status, age in years and sex were almost always included in the sample metadata. HLA class I and class II types, where available, came from metadata supplied by the sample provider rather than from assay-based typing.

The full study reports these points: How much clinical and demographic metadata was included differed by source and by participant, and the metadata was provided uncurated.

TCRbeta CDR3 regions were amplified from genomic DNA by means of the immunoSEQ Assay, a bias-controlled multiplex PCR. Per the authors' processing: Nucleated cell counts per sample were estimated from amplification of reference gene primers within the assay. To quantify the absolute abundance of each unique TCRbeta CDR3 rearrangement, sequence reads were collapsed and filtered. For each sample, productive Simpson clonality was calculated as the square root of Simpson's diversity index over productive rearrangements. TCRdb's version of the immuneACCESS table is confined to in-frame rearrangements and falls short of the full clone set. An unresolved V gene accounts for under half of the shortfall where checked; the remainder is of unknown origin. The D gene and trimming were derived from the DNA, and the V and J assignments and clone size from that table. Present in this sample are more than 200,000 clones, about 85% of which were seen just once. The ten biggest clones cover about 10% of the sample.

At one collaborating source in Seattle, patients were enrolled during active infection and were followed longitudinally through the course of disease. Whole blood was collected in K2EDTA tubes by collaborating institutions according to the institutions' own protocols. For TCRbeta analysis, collaborators shipped samples in one of three forms: frozen whole blood, isolated PBMCs, or DNA extracted from either of those sample types. V loses 0 bases, J loses 1 base, and the germline ends lie 15 bases apart. The CDR3 starts with the cysteine, ends with the phenylalanine, and has 18 residues. The CDR3 DNA has 54 bases and is translated from base 1. The germline V gene yields MNHEY for CDR1 and SVGEGT for CDR2. Turning to this clone: It has no known antigen specificity. Nothing much larger sits one base from this clone, and base qualities are not available.

The TCR comes from a woman aged 80 or over with COVID-19, enrolled during active disease. The V and J segments used are TRBV6-2 or TRBV6-3 and TRBJ2-2; TRBD1 could be the D gene, as 6 bases match. The material sequenced was peripheral blood. The CDR3 sequence is CASSYSRLGAWNTGELFF. The DNA reads as follows: TGTGCCAGCAGTTACTCGCGTTTGGGGGCTTGGAACACCGGGGAGCTGTTTTTT.